This entry features one T cell receptor beta chain sequence. Antigen unknown. The sample is drawn from a study of shared clonotypes between healthy human individuals. The assay was immunoSEQ multiplex PCR, and TCRdb's table has in-frame clones only and misses some. The data hold around 2,000,000 clones, with approximately 95% observed a single time. The CDR3 totals 12 residues. V lost 6 bases and J lost 6; bases outside the gene matches: 4. The germline V gene has CDR1 SNHLY and CDR2 FYNNEI. Study-wide results and caveats: Only blood was sampled, and tissue TCR repertoires likely differ from blood ones.

Naive CD8 cells, CD45RO-negative and positively selected for CCR7, excluded terminally differentiated effector memory CD45RA+ cells. The clonotype was recovered from a man aged 18 to 30 in good health. This chain links TRBV2 with TRBJ2-7; 8 nucleotides match TRBD1. The source material was naive CD8+ T cells sorted from blood. As DNA, the CDR3 is TGTGCCAGCAGAGGACAGGGAGTCGAGCAGTACTTC. Residues: CASRGQGVEQYF. Complete variable domain (other parts from reference TRBV2 and TRBJ2-7): EPEVTQTPSHQVTQMGQEVILRCVPISNHLYFYWYRQILGQKVEFLVSFYNNEISEKSEIFDDQFSVERPDGSNFTLKIRSTKLEDSAMYFCASRGQGVEQYFGPGTRLTVT.